The 10 T cell receptor beta chains below all came from one sample that was sequenced in a study of cytomegalovirus exposure and HLA in healthy donors. This table comes from immunoSEQ multiplex PCR, and its TCRdb copy is limited to in-frame clones, with some not included. Here the sample spans fewer than 100,000 clones, approximately 90% being singletons. Sequenced material: PBMCs. These receptors all stem from a man under 40 in good health and CMV-seronegative.

The chain has TRBV18 and TRBJ2-5; TRBD1 agrees at 7 bases. Germline CDR1 is KGHSH and CDR2 is LQKENI. Losses at the gene ends were 6 bases for V and 4 bases for J; bases not matched to a gene: 5. This CDR3 spans 13 amino acids. The CDR3 DNA reads TGTGCCAGCTCGCAACAGGGGCGAGAGACCCAGTACTTC. Translation gives CASSQQGRETQYF.

This chain links TRBV5-4 with TRBJ2-7, with TRBD1 matching over 9 bases. Unmatched junction bases numbered 11, after V lost 4 bases and J lost 6 bases. This CDR3 spans 15 amino acids. CDR1 SGHNT and CDR2 YYREEE come from the germline V gene (reference sequence). As DNA, the CDR3 is TGTGCCAGCAGCGAGATGGGACAGGGAGTTCGCGAGCAGTACTTC. It specifies CASSEMGQGVREQYF.

V is TRBV7-9 and J is TRBJ2-1; a weak D match, TRBD2 (5 bases). The germline V gene encodes CDR1 SEHNR and CDR2 FQNEAQ (reference sequence). The CDR3 covers 16 residues. Trimming shortened V by 3 bases and J by 5 bases, and 17 bases separated the two germline ends. The CDR3 loop reads CASSFSLGERHNEQFF. The CDR3 coding sequence is TGTGCCAGCAGCTTTAGTCTTGGGGAGCGCCACAATGAGCAGTTCTTC.

The rearrangement uses TRBV2 and TRBJ1-4; the D gene is possibly TRBD1 (6 bases). CDR1 and CDR2 from the germline V gene are SNHLY and FYNNEI. Trimming took 8 bases from V and 4 from J, leaving 8 bases between them. This CDR3 is built from 12 residues. The CDR3 region has the DNA TGTGCCAGCTTGGACAGTAATGAAAAACTGTTTTTT. Encoded protein: CASLDSNEKLFF.

The chain combines TRBV19 with TRBJ1-5, with unresolved D. Germline V gives CDR1 LNHDA, CDR2 SQIVND (reference sequence). The CDR3 is made up of 14 amino acids. Trimming removed 4 bases from V and 11 bases from J, with 18 bases in between. This CDR3 reads CASSSRRTDGTQHF. CDR3 in DNA: TGTGCCAGTAGTAGCCGAAGAACCGACGGGACCCAGCATTTT.

J is TRBJ2-2 and V is TRBV28; weak D call: TRBD2 (5 bases). This CDR3 comprises 16 residues. V was pared by 5 bases and J by 8 bases, with 21 bases between. CDR1 MDHEN and CDR2 SYDVKM come from the germline V gene. This chain's CDR3 is CASSPGNNLAGGELFF. The CDR3 nucleotides are TGTGCCAGCAGTCCCGGGAACAACCTGGCCGGTGGGGAGCTGTTTTTT.

The rearrangement links TRBV28 to TRBJ2-5; TRBD1 matches at 7 bases. The V and J ends lost 3 bases and 6 bases, in that order; junction bases with no gene match: 4. The germline gives CDR1 MDHEN, CDR2 SYDVKM. This CDR3 region has 13 residues. The CDR3 region is CASSLGQTKTQYF. CDR3 sequence (DNA): TGTGCCAGCAGTTTGGGACAGACGAAGACCCAGTACTTC.

The chain links TRBV28 to TRBJ2-7; 9 bases line up with TRBD1. CDR3 length: 13 amino acids. J was trimmed by 3 bases and V by 8 bases; bases with no gene match: 5. Germline V lookup: CDR1 MDHEN, CDR2 SYDVKM. CDR3 region: CASGGQGNYEQYF. CDR3 DNA sequence: TGTGCCAGCGGCGGACAGGGGAACTACGAGCAGTACTTC.

The chain's CDR3 is CASSLALNNEQFF. CDR3 nucleotide sequence: TGCGCCAGCAGCTTAGCCTTAAACAATGAGCAGTTCTTC. The gene calls are TRBV5-1 and TRBJ2-1; no clear D. Germline lookup yields CDR1 SGHRS and CDR2 YFSETQ. The V gene lost 2 bases and the J gene lost 5 bases, with 8 bases spanning the gap. This CDR3 has 13 residues.

This clone was found once. The chain carries TRBV27 and TRBJ1-1, with D uncertain. The CDR3 runs to 14 residues. V was clipped by 3 bases and J by 5 bases, with 13 bases between them. The germline gives CDR1 MNHEY, CDR2 SMNVEV (reference sequence). CDR3 DNA sequence: TGTGCCAGCAGTTTGGGAGGGCGTATTACTGAAGCTTTCTTT. Translated, it gives CASSLGGRITEAFF.